A few counts support the clone carrying this TCR beta chain. The record originates from a study of neoadjuvant anti-PD-1 for oral cavity cancer. As for the study in general: Most patients had three to four biweekly doses of 3 mg/kg nivolumab before resection.

Measured with immunoSEQ multiplex PCR; TCRdb has only the in-frame clones, and not every one. The sample records about 68,000 clones, 85% being singletons. V was clipped by 2 bases and J by 4 bases, with 7 bases between them. The CDR3 extends over 13 amino acids. Looked up from germline, CDR1 is SGHTS and CDR2 is YDEGEE. The time point denotes: after neoadjuvant nivolumab, at surgical resection. This chain joins TRBV5-8 and TRBJ1-3; no reliable D call. The sequencing used PBMCs, collected after nivolumab (anti-PD-1) treatment. The sequence derives from a person between 40 and 85 years old with oral cavity squamous cell carcinoma. The CDR3 loop reads CASSFQAGNTIYF. In DNA form, the CDR3 reads TGTGCCAGCAGCTTCCAGGCAGGAAACACCATATATTTT.